The 8 T cell receptor beta chains listed next were all sequenced from one sample in a study of T cell repertoires in cytomegalovirus infection (dated by TCRdb to about 2019). Data came from an Illumina HiSeq 1500. TCRdb trimmed public reads at Q25 via fastp, called clones via MiXCR and kept in-frame beta chains. Duplicate CDR3 protein sequences are folded into a single record with the most common DNA and genes. This sample is represented by about 920,000 distinct CDR3 sequences; approximately 30% of them were singletons. Of the sample, 13% falls within the top ten clones. For these TCRs, the target antigens are not known. This sample's treatment or condition label indicates: in vitro stimulation with specific CMV peptide epitopes to enrich CMV-specific T cells. The material sequenced was cultured CD8+ T cells from PBMCs, taken from culture after CMV antigen stimulation. These receptors were taken from a human donor in good health (CMV status not recorded). Some clones in this sample may be carry-over from other donors' samples.

A few counts support this clonotype. V and J are TRBV6-2 or TRBV6-3 and TRBJ2-7; no clear D gene. The germline CDR1 and CDR2 sequences are MNHEY and SVGEGT. The CDR3 consists of 14 residues. Trimming stripped 6 bases from V and 3 bases from J, with 15 bases between. The CDR3, as DNA: TGTGCCAGCAGGCCCCGGTCACCTATCTACGAGCAGTACTTC. Translation: CASRPRSPIYEQYF.

V usage is TRBV10-3 and J usage is TRBJ2-7; possible D gene TRBD1, 6 bases. Germline V gene data show CDR1 as ENHRY and CDR2 as SYGVKD. The V and J ends lost 11 bases and 2 bases respectively, with 13 bases between them. This CDR3 region has 12 residues. The CDR3 protein is CAATGRPYEQYF. The CDR3, as DNA: TGTGCCGCGACAGGAAGACCCTACGAGCAGTACTTC.

The chain joins TRBV7-3 to TRBJ2-6; D is uncertain. V dropped 6 bases and J dropped 0 bases, with 9 bases sitting between them. Germline V gene sequence: CDR1 SGHTA, CDR2 FQGTGA. The CDR3 runs to 15 residues. The CDR3 DNA follows: TGTGCCAGCAGTTGGGAAGCCTCTGGGGCCAACGTCCTGACTTTC. Protein sequence: CASSWEASGANVLTF.

This clonotype came up a few times. This chain joins TRBV2 and TRBJ1-1; D unresolved. V was trimmed by 4 bases and J by 3 bases, leaving 12 bases between them. CDR1 and CDR2 (germline): SNHLY, FYNNEI. This CDR3 is built from 14 residues. The CDR3 nucleotides are TGTGCCAGCAGTGTGATTGGGGAACACACTGAAGCTTTCTTT. Encoded protein: CASSVIGEHTEAFF.

This clonotype was detected once. The chain recombines TRBV10-3 with TRBJ2-1; TRBD2 matches 12 bases. J gave up 9 bases and V 4 bases, and 4 bases lay outside the gene matches. Germline V gene lookup returns CDR1 ENHRY and CDR2 SYGVKD. This CDR3 has 14 amino acids. DNA of the CDR3: TGTGCCATCAGTGCTAGCGGGGGGGCGGGTGAGCAGTTCTTC. Amino acid sequence: CAISASGGAGEQFF.

The genes are TRBV27 and TRBJ1-5, with a possible D match to TRBD1 (6 bases). Trimming removed 6 bases at V and 3 bases at J, with 15 bases between. Germline loops: CDR1 MNHEY, CDR2 SMNVEV (reference sequence). The CDR3 runs to 15 residues. CDR3 DNA sequence: TGTGCCAGCAGCCCGACAGGTTTGAACAATCAGCCCCAGCATTTT. This encodes CASSPTGLNNQPQHF.

This chain connects TRBV28 to TRBJ1-2, with 9 bases matching TRBD1. CDR3 length: 15 residues. The V and J ends lost 6 bases and 7 bases, in that order; junction bases with no gene match: 12. From germline, CDR1 is MDHEN and CDR2 SYDVKM. CDR3 DNA sequence: TGTGCCAGCAGGGGCTGGGACAGGGATTTGGTTGGCTACACCTTC. As protein: CASRGWDRDLVGYTF.

This clonotype occurred a few times. This chain joins TRBV7-9 and TRBJ1-2; 7 bases align to TRBD1. The CDR3 is 16 amino acids. V was clipped by 0 bases and J by 4 bases; unmatched bases: 8. From germline, CDR1 is SEHNR and CDR2 FQNEAQ (reference sequence). The CDR3 bases are TGTGCCAGCAGCTTAGCGGTACAGGGGTGGAGCTATGGCTACACCTTC. Amino acid sequence: CASSLAVQGWSYGYTF. Using reference TRBV7-9 and TRBJ1-2 for the parts outside the CDR3, the full variable domain is DTGVSQNPRHKITKRGQNVTFRCDPISEHNRLYWYRQTLGQGPEFLTYFQNEAQLEKSRLLSDRFSAERPKGSFSTLEIQRTEQGDSAMYLCASSLAVQGWSYGYTFGSGTRLTVV.